This T cell receptor (beta chain) was sequenced in a study of blood T cells in healthy people across ages. For the second PCR, which ran for about 7 to 11 cycles, a sample-barcoded 5' primer and a J-beta primer mix were used. TCRdb reprocessed the 5' RACE reads via MiXCR and lists one record per CDR3 protein. The sample yields 850,000 to 1,000,000 distinct CDR3 sequences, roughly half seen once. This CDR3 is built from 15 residues. Germline V gives CDR1 MNHEY, CDR2 SVGAGI. A remark on this clonotype: Mismatch with germline at one junction end may stem from a read error.

This receptor was identified in a woman aged 55 to 70 in good health. The sequencing sample was made of blood. V and J are TRBV6-5 and TRBJ2-7; no definite D call. The CDR3 spells CASSSQIGKLYEQYF. CDR3 sequence (DNA): TGCGCCAGCAGTTCGCAGATAGGGAAACTCTACGAGCAGTACTTC.